One and the same sample provided the 18 T cell receptor beta chains below, sequenced in a study of T cells in Graves' hyperthyroidism and ophthalmopathy. Amplification of TCR beta CDR3 regions was performed using RNA transcripts as template. Researchers ran a first-round RT-PCR on the TCR CDR3 using the HTBI primer set. In TCRdb, the multiplex PCR reads were re-called with MiXCR into one record per CDR3 protein. Here the sample spans approximately 430,000 distinct CDR3 sequences, about 15% being singletons. The sample was blood. The receptor set was obtained from a young man with Graves' ophthalmopathy.

Comment on this clonotype: One base away lies a much larger clone, so this may be a sequencing read error. The chain has TRBV5-1 and TRBJ2-7; 9 bases match TRBD2. This CDR3 has 12 residues. Germline CDR1 and CDR2: SGHRS and YFSETQ. CDR3 protein: CASRAGGYEQCF. CDR3 in DNA: TGCGCCAGCAGAGCGGGAGGCTACGAGCAGTGCTTC.

In the case of this clonotype: This clone may be a read error of a much larger clone one base away. The chain uses TRBV2 and TRBJ2-2, with 9 bases matching TRBD1. The CDR3 contains 19 residues. Germline V gives CDR1 SNHLY, CDR2 FYNNEI. The CDR3 reads CASSFLNHRGPGNTGELLF. CDR3 in DNA: TGTGCCAGCAGCTTTCTAAATCACAGGGGGCCCGGGAACACCGGGGAGCTGCTTTTT.

In this sample, this clonotype turned up many times. The chain links TRBV10-1 to TRBJ2-1; TRBD1 matches 9 bases. Germline CDR1 WNHNN, CDR2 SYGVQD (reference sequence). The V gene end was trimmed by 3 bases and the J gene end by 6 bases; junction bases not matched to a gene: 6. This CDR3 has 15 amino acids. In DNA form, the CDR3 reads TGCGCCAGCAGTGAATTCGTGACAGGGGGCAATGAGCAGTTCTTC. It codes for CASSEFVTGGNEQFF.

This clonotype appeared many times. CDR3 DNA: TGTGCCAGCAGCTCGCGGACAGGGGGCGGCGAGACCCAGTACTTC. Its translation is CASSSRTGGGETQYF. This chain links TRBV7-9 with TRBJ2-5; 11 bases line up with TRBD1. V was clipped by 4 bases and J by 5 bases; unmatched bases: 6. The germline gives CDR1 SEHNR, CDR2 FQNEAQ (reference sequence). The CDR3 contains 15 residues.

This clonotype was observed many times. The CDR3 DNA follows: TGCGCCAGCAGCTCTGTGGGAGGGGAGACCCAGTACTTC. Encoded protein: CASSSVGGETQYF. The rearrangement uses TRBV5-1 and TRBJ2-5, with TRBD2 matching 7 bases. This CDR3 spans 13 amino acids. V trimming: 3 bases; J trimming: 5 bases; junction bases outside the gene matches: 4. Germline CDR1 reads SGHRS; CDR2 reads YFSETQ. Full variable domain (outside the CDR3, taken from reference TRBV5-1 and TRBJ2-5): KAGVTQTPRYLIKTRGQQVTLSCSPISGHRSVSWYQQTPGQGLQFLFEYFSETQRNKGNFPGRFSGRQFSNSRSEMNVSTLELGDSALYLCASSSVGGETQYFGPGTRLLVL.

The genes are TRBV20-1 and TRBJ2-1; 11 bases align to TRBD1. The CDR3 contains 14 residues. V dropped 5 bases and J dropped 12; count of bases not matched to a gene: 12. Germline values: CDR1 DFQATT, CDR2 SNEGSKA (reference sequence). The CDR3, as DNA: TGCAGTGCTTGGGGGACAGGGGGGCCGAGGGGGCAGTTCTTC. As protein: CSAWGTGGPRGQFF.

The chain uses TRBV12-3 or TRBV12-4 and TRBJ2-2; no clear D gene. The CDR3 extends over 14 amino acids. Trimming left V 8 bases short and J 4 bases short, with 14 bases between. The CDR3 DNA reads as TGTGCCAGCTACGGCTCCCCGAGCACCGGGGAGCTGTTTTTT. Its translation: CASYGSPSTGELFF.

The V gene is TRBV28, the J gene TRBJ1-1, with 7 positions matching TRBD1. Unmatched junction bases numbered 6, after V lost 1 base and J lost 4 bases. In germline, CDR1 is MDHEN, CDR2 SYDVKM. CDR3 length: 15 residues. DNA for the CDR3: TGTGCCAGCAGTTTATCGCTCGACAGGGTCACTGAAGCTTTCTTT. This gives the protein CASSLSLDRVTEAFF.

This clonotype was observed a handful of times. The junction and the germline gene differ at one end; a read error may be behind it. The chain recombines TRBV5-8 with TRBJ1-2; 7 nucleotides match TRBD1. The germline V gene encodes CDR1 SGHTS and CDR2 YDEGEE. This CDR3 region has 14 residues. The CDR3 DNA sequence: TGTGCCAACAGCTTCAGGGGGGAATTTCATGGCTACACCTTC. The encoded protein is CANSFRGEFHGYTF.

This clonotype showed up many times. The chain couples TRBV30 to TRBJ2-7; a possible D gene is TRBD1 (6 bases). This CDR3 has 14 amino acids. The V end lost 5 bases, the J end lost 2 bases, and 16 bases lay between the germline ends. CDR1 and CDR2 (germline): GTSNPN, SVGIG (reference sequence). The DNA for the CDR3 is TGTGCCTGGGAGGGAACAGGGCAGCCCTACGAGCAGTACTTC. Translated: CAWEGTGQPYEQYF.

Ten or more counts support this clonotype. The chain combines TRBV11-3 with TRBJ2-1, with D perhaps assigned TRBD1 or TRBD2 (5 bases each). CDR3 length: 12 residues. V gave up 0 bases and J gave up 8 bases, with 5 bases separating them. The germline V gene has CDR1 SGHNT and CDR2 YENEEA. The CDR3 DNA sequence: TGTGCCAGCAGCTTAGAGGGGGATGAGCAGTTCTTC. It specifies CASSLEGDEQFF.

This clonotype was detected a few times. Since no conserved phenylalanine or tryptophan closes the CDR3, a read error is the likely cause. The chain carries TRBV3-1 and TRBJ2-7; D is possibly TRBD2 (5 bases). V was cut by 5 bases and J by 0 bases, with 11 bases left in between. CDR1 and CDR2 (germline): LGHDT, YNNKEL (reference sequence). The CDR3 loop spans 14 amino acids. In DNA form, the CDR3 reads TGTGCCAGCAGCACCCCAGCGGTCTCCTACGAGCAGTACCTC. Encoded protein: CASSTPAVSYEQYL.

This clonotype was seen repeatedly, ten times or more. The V and J genes are TRBV12-3 or TRBV12-4 and TRBJ2-7; 12 nucleotides line up with TRBD1. With 7 bases clipped from V and 4 bases from J, the junction kept 5 bases outside the gene matches. The CDR3 covers 14 residues. CDR3 bases: TGTGCCAGCACCCCGGGACAGGGGGCTTACGAGCAGTACTTC. Amino acids: CASTPGQGAYEQYF.

This clonotype has a count of ten or more. This rearrangement joins TRBV7-2 to TRBJ2-7; tentative D call: TRBD2 (5 bases). Trimming removed 4 bases from V and 3 bases from J, with 13 bases in between. Germline V gene data show CDR1 as SGHTA and CDR2 as FQGNSA. This CDR3 region has 14 residues. The CDR3, as DNA: TGTGCCAGCAGCTCTAACCCCGGGAACTACGAGCAGTACTTC. Translating gives CASSSNPGNYEQYF.

In its sample, this clonotype was seen many times. The chain is built from TRBV7-2 and TRBJ2-5, with D possibly TRBD1 on 5 matching bases. This CDR3 has 14 residues. Germline V lookup: CDR1 SGHTA, CDR2 FQGNSA. Trimming shortened V by 6 bases and J by 5 bases, and 16 bases separated the two germline ends. The CDR3 bases are TGTGCCAGCAGTCAAGTTTTGGGGCCCGAGACCCAGTACTTC. Its protein is CASSQVLGPETQYF.

This clonotype showed up many times. The chain is built from TRBV11-2 and TRBJ1-1, with D perhaps TRBD1 (5 bases). Germline CDR1 is SGHAT and CDR2 is FQNNGV. The CDR3 runs to 13 residues. V was cut by 5 bases and J by 1 base, with 8 bases left in between. CDR3 sequence reads: CASSTQGNTEAFF. Written as DNA, the CDR3 is TGTGCCAGCAGCACCCAGGGGAACACTGAAGCTTTCTTT.

There are a few counts of this clonotype. This chain connects TRBV6-6 to TRBJ1-2; 7 bases align to TRBD1. The germline gives CDR1 MNHNY, CDR2 SVGAGI (reference sequence). CDR3 size: 15 residues. V lost 0 bases to trimming and J lost 3 bases; unmatched junction nucleotides: 4. CDR3 region: CASSYSSQGDYGYTF. The CDR3, as DNA: TGTGCCAGCAGTTACTCTTCTCAGGGGGACTATGGCTACACCTTC.

This clonotype was seen repeatedly, ten times or more. This chain links TRBV5-1 with TRBJ2-7; 8 nucleotides agree with TRBD1. The germline V gene has CDR1 SGHRS and CDR2 YFSETQ. This CDR3 has 15 amino acids. V lost 0 bases to trimming and J lost 5 bases; unmatched junction nucleotides: 7. CDR3 region: CASSLVTGVVHEQYF. In DNA, the CDR3 is TGCGCCAGCAGCTTGGTGACAGGGGTTGTCCACGAGCAGTACTTC.